This T cell receptor beta chain comes out of a study of cytomegalovirus exposure and HLA in healthy donors (dated by TCRdb to 2017 to 2019). Concerning the study at large: In an earlier analysis of under 600 of the donors, around 290 Gb of sequence data and 95 million to 130 million unique TCR beta sequences from approximately 180 million T cells were reported. About 280 gigabases of sequencing data and around 88 million unique TCR sequences made up an early release that covered over 550 HLA-typed donors. Among the approximately 430 genotyped donors, under 90% belonged to the genetic ancestry cluster associated with self-reported Caucasian donors. The study aimed to test whether signatures of past pathogen exposure could be identified by cataloging public T cell receptors. The T cell repertoires of some 670 subjects were profiled by immunosequencing and related to cytomegalovirus serostatus. A separate validation cohort of 100 to 150 different subjects was used in addition to the 666-subject first cohort. To predict cytomegalovirus infection status, the study combined high-throughput TCR immunosequencing, statistical association of individual TCRs with disease status, and machine learning. A later analysis re-analyzed previously published TCR beta repertoires from roughly 600 donors and added high-resolution HLA genotyping to study TCR occurrence patterns. In the later analysis, no new phenotypic data were used to find candidate immune exposures; instead, reliance was placed on TCR beta sequences and their occurrence across donors. To decide whether each TCR beta V gene segment behaved as functional or pseudogenic, an earlier analysis of 587 of the donors relied on high-throughput TCR beta sequencing. Donor age, sex, ethnicity and CMV serostatus were compiled alongside the repertoire data. A later genetic analysis took genome-wide SNP genotypes for about 55% of the roughly 670 donors and used that subset as a discovery cohort. All discovery cohort repertoires had been generated using a single sequencing platform. Both class I and class II loci were covered by HLA typing, at four-digit resolution. Typing coverage varied by locus: about 620-630 donors for A, B, C, DRB1 and DQB1; more than 500 for DQA1; nearly 610 for DPA1; some 470 for DPB1. Roughly five DR-DQ haplotypes were handled as single units for association and clustering because linkage in the cohort was strong. Among almost 400 genotyped donors of the cohort, an average of 235,054 unique TCR beta nucleotide sequences were sequenced per donor, around 20% of them non-productive.

The library was produced with the immunoSEQ multiplex PCR assay. For the multiplex PCR, a mixture combining 60 forward primers for TCR Vbeta segments and 13 reverse primers for TCR Jbeta segments was used. A multiplex PCR assay on genomic DNA amplified the CDR3 region of rearranged TCR beta genes. The Illumina HiSeq System was used to sequence the amplified TCR beta libraries as 87-base-pair reads. From the authors' description of their analysis: A later analysis counted tens of millions of unique TCR beta chains across the 500 to 850 repertoires, and approximately 11 million of these chains were shared by at least two donors. A nearest-neighbor algorithm error-corrected the raw reads and collapsed the reads into unique sequences, merging closely related sequences to remove PCR and sequencing errors. To assign V, D and J gene segments, CDR3 sequences were aligned to IMGT reference sequences. For a sequence to be retained, a match of at least six nucleotides to both a V gene segment and a J gene segment was required. A rearrangement was called productive if the CDR3 had no stop codons and remained in frame with V and J, and every other rearrangement was called non-productive. Following IMGT convention, CDR3 was defined as the stretch from the second conserved V-encoded cysteine to the conserved J-encoded phenylalanine. The earlier analysis of 500 to 650 of the donors excluded any sequence lacking an unambiguous match to a single V gene segment. In an earlier analysis of approximately 590 of the donors, V segments were called functional above 56.7% productive rearrangements and were called segregating when the between-donor standard deviation exceeded 5%. A statistical classification framework was built to diagnose cytomegalovirus status from the catalog of TCR beta chain sequences. V and J gene assignment, in a later analysis, came from comparing TCR nucleotide sequences with IMGT/GENE-DB human TR gene sequences. A later analysis assigned CDR3 sequences and most-parsimonious VDJ recombination scenarios with the TCRdist pipeline. In a later analysis, every TCR beta chain was defined by the combination of its CDR3 amino acid sequence and its V-gene family, and reads without a unique V-gene family were dropped. As a way to deal with suspected cross-contamination and a sequencing artifact, a later analysis dropped approximately 590 nucleotide sequences that were highly shared and had low generation probability. In a later analysis, a clonal expansion index for each public chain was calculated from normalized within-repertoire ranks of inferred template counts. In a later analysis, generation probabilities were computed with a VDJ recombination model fitted to out-of-frame rearrangements, and the resulting probabilities were checked against IGoR. A later analysis scored TCR-TCR, TCR-HLA and TCR-CMV co-occurrence with hypergeometric tests, applying a repertoire-size bias correction to TCR pairs. A later analysis estimated false discovery rates by permuting HLA or CMV assignments 20 times. In a later analysis, co-occurring TCRs were grouped using DBSCAN, and TCRdist sequence similarity was added for clustering within HLA-allele-positive subsets. Repertoires with fewer than 30,000 or more than 120,000 public chains, plus five repertoires with anomalous nucleotide sharing, were excluded from co-occurrence clustering. This immuneACCESS table, as held by TCRdb, lists in-frame sequences with V and J called but not all clones. Of the missing ones, under half trace to an unresolved V gene in checked studies; the others have no known cause. The V and J calls and clone size come from that table; D and trimming were worked out from the DNA. The sample profile shows about 170,000 clones; about four fifths of them were found once. About 7% of the sample is taken by the ten largest.

In the case of this clone: Which antigen it targets is not known. Qualities for individual bases were not recorded, and no much larger clone is one base off.

In the germline V gene, CDR1 corresponds to SQVTM and CDR2 to ANQGSEA. Counted from cysteine to phenylalanine, this CDR3 has 12 amino acids. Only CDR3 DNA is held: 36 bases, read in frame from base 1. From V the trimming removes 7 bases and from J it removes 4 bases, while the gene matches leave 4 bases of the junction unaccounted for. The cohort was made up of roughly 670 healthy bone marrow donors. At the time of sampling, all cohort members were nominally healthy, though unrecorded immune exposures were likely present. The donor was CMV seropositive and belonged to the group of more than 250 seropositive cohort members. Every donor gave a peripheral blood sample, and the peripheral blood mononuclear cells from that sample were used for TCR beta sequencing. The Qiagen DNeasy Blood Extraction Kit was used to extract genomic DNA from the blood cell samples. Overall study results and their limits: A further reported finding was that TCR beta sequences accurately predicted the HLA-A and HLA-B alleles for most subjects in the first cohort. The earlier analysis of almost 600 of the donors excluded approximately 15 rarely observed V segments, including chromosome 9 orphons, because counts were too low. Roughly uniform sequencing depth across donors was assumed in presence/absence analyses, although this assumption may not hold. When HLA alleles, especially DR and DQ, strongly co-occurred, TCR associations were difficult to assign to individual alleles. A later genetic analysis associated a missense DCLRE1C variant with V-gene and J-gene trimming of TCR beta chains, and an independent cohort replicated the association. Some IMGT-functional V segments, including TRBV6-2 and TRBV6-3, could not be told apart with the 87-base-pair reads, so those segments were excluded. A later genetic analysis reported fewer N-insertions in productive TCRs among donors in an Asian-associated ancestry cluster than the roughly 700-donor mean. In an earlier analysis of more than 500 of the donors, most TCR beta V segments appeared in productive rearrangements about 87% or about 30% of the time, broadly matching IMGT annotations. In a later analysis, the rate of TCR association differed among HLA loci, with DRB1 alleles having the most associated TCRs and HLA-C alleles having the fewest. In this cohort, only TCR beta chains were sequenced, and detectable features were limited by the absence of alpha or paired-chain data. The classifier was reported to diagnose cytomegalovirus status with high specificity and sensitivity in both the original cohort and the validation cohort. Because some donors lacked HLA typing at each locus, the association tests relied only on the typed subset. The sequencing pipeline was judged likely to have produced a cluster of highly shared sequence variants as a technical artifact. In a later analysis, over 15,000 TCR beta sequences were associated with specific HLA alleles at a false discovery rate of 0.05. A few of the identified cytomegalovirus-associated TCR beta chains were confirmed in vitro to be specific for cytomegalovirus antigens. The study gave a list of under 200 TCR beta chains associated with cytomegalovirus. Most CMV-associated TCR beta chains appeared to be HLA-restricted in a later analysis, and the HLA associations seemed to be driven largely by CMV exposure. Linkage disequilibrium might explain the correlated functional status among segregating V segments, but an unknown experimental factor could not be excluded. Immune exposure information for the cohort was limited to CMV serostatus. The authors suggested that the approach could potentially be extended to other disease states and immunological phenotypes. Compared with equally common non-associated chains, HLA-associated TCR beta chains in a later analysis were more clonally expanded and had lower generation probabilities. Across donors, most TCR sequences were observed very rarely, whereas some public TCRs were present in many individuals. According to a later analysis, parvovirus B19, influenza, CMV and Epstein-Barr virus appeared linked to several top co-occurrence clusters.

This sequence was found in a young man in good health and CMV-seropositive. Sequenced: PBMCs. This receptor chain uses TRBV29-1 and TRBJ1-3, with 7 middle bases fitting TRBD1. The nucleotides read TGCAGCGCGCACAGGGGCGGAAACACCATATATTTT. Its coded protein is CSAHRGGNTIYF. Joined to the reference TRBV29-1 and TRBJ1-3 proteins, this CDR3 gives the full variable domain: SAVISQKPSRDICQRGTSLTIQCQVDSQVTMMFWYRQQPGQSLTLIATANQGSEATYESGFVIDKFPISRPNLTFSTLTVSNMSPEDSSIYLCSAHRGGNTIYFGEGSWLTVV.